Each of the 25 T cell receptor beta chains below was sequenced from the same sample in a study of blood T cell repertoires in COVID-19. This table comes from immunoSEQ multiplex PCR, and its TCRdb copy is limited to in-frame clones, with some not included. The sample has 75,000 to 80,000 clones; roughly 90% are singletons. Sequenced sample: peripheral blood. The source of these receptors is a human donor in a cohort sampled during active COVID-19.

Only one count was recorded for this clone. The chain recombines TRBV27 with TRBJ1-4, with D possibly TRBD1 on 6 matching bases. This CDR3 is 15 amino acids long. Germline V CDR1 and CDR2: MNHEY, SMNVEV (reference sequence). V lost 7 bases to trimming and J lost 8 bases, with 20 bases between them. The CDR3 sequence is CASTEGWGRGEKLFF. In DNA, the CDR3 is TGTGCCAGCACCGAAGGGTGGGGGCGCGGGGAAAAACTGTTTTTT.

The chain couples TRBV7-8 to TRBJ2-1; D not resolved. This CDR3 comprises 14 residues. Trimming removed 5 bases from V and 3 bases from J, with 11 bases in between. The germline CDR1 and CDR2 sequences are SGHVS and FQNEAQ. The CDR3 region is CASSPGSLYNEQFF. The CDR3 coding sequence is TGTGCCAGCAGCCCCGGGTCACTCTACAATGAGCAGTTCTTC.

This sequence joins TRBV14 and TRBJ2-7; TRBD1 is a possible D gene (5 bases). Germline values: CDR1 SGHDN, CDR2 FVKESK. Trimming removed 0 bases from V and 2 bases from J, with 14 bases in between. This CDR3 comprises 16 residues. CDR3 in amino acids: CASSQDSPGSAYEQYF. DNA of the CDR3: TGTGCCAGCAGCCAAGATTCACCAGGGTCCGCCTACGAGCAGTACTTC.

The J gene is TRBJ1-1, the V gene TRBV15, with D possibly matching TRBD1 (6 bases). CDR3 length: 13 amino acids. Trimming took off 9 bases at V and 0 bases at J, with 11 bases between the two ends. CDR1 is LNHNV and CDR2 is YYDKDF in the germline V gene (reference sequence). The CDR3 is CATGRDMNTEAFF. In DNA, the CDR3 is TGTGCCACTGGGAGGGACATGAACACTGAAGCTTTCTTT.

This clone was counted only a few times. This sequence joins TRBV4-2 and TRBJ2-7, with D maybe TRBD1 (5 bases). The CDR3 runs 12 residues. Trimming removed 4 bases at V and 6 bases at J, with 10 bases between. From germline, CDR1 is LGHNA and CDR2 YNFKEQ. Here the CDR3 DNA reads TGTGCCAGCAGCCCGCCAGGGTCCGAGCAGTACTTC. Translation gives CASSPPGSEQYF.

DNA for the CDR3: TGTGCCAGCAGCCCACTAGCTACCGGGGCCAACGTCCTGACTTTC. It specifies CASSPLATGANVLTF. V usage is TRBV4-2 and J usage is TRBJ2-6; perhaps TRBD2 as D (6 bases). The germline V and J ends were trimmed by 4 bases and 4 bases, with 11 bases remaining between them. This CDR3 region has 15 residues. From germline, CDR1 is LGHNA and CDR2 YNFKEQ.

The chain is built from TRBV5-1 and TRBJ2-1; 11 bases are shared with TRBD2. The CDR3 covers 18 residues. With V trimmed by 3 bases and J by 3 bases, 11 bases remained unmatched. Per germline, CDR1 SGHRS and CDR2 YFSETQ. DNA of the CDR3: TGCGCCAGCAGCTCGCAAATTGCCGGGACTAGCGGCTACAATGAGCAGTTCTTC. It is translated as CASSSQIAGTSGYNEQFF. Full variable domain (rest looked up from reference TRBV5-1 and TRBJ2-1): KAGVTQTPRYLIKTRGQQVTLSCSPISGHRSVSWYQQTPGQGLQFLFEYFSETQRNKGNFPGRFSGRQFSNSRSEMNVSTLELGDSALYLCASSSQIAGTSGYNEQFFGPGTRLTVL.

V is TRBV11-2 and J is TRBJ2-7; D unclear. Germline CDR1 and CDR2: SGHAT and FQNNGV. V shed 2 bases and J shed 2 bases, with 13 bases lying between them. The CDR3 length is 15 residues. CDR3 in amino acids: CASSLSALSPYEQYF. CDR3 nucleotide sequence: TGTGCCAGCAGCTTATCCGCCCTATCGCCCTACGAGCAGTACTTC.

The J gene is TRBJ1-2, the V gene TRBV28, with TRBD1 matching over 9 bases. The CDR3 has 16 amino acids. Germline lookup yields CDR1 MDHEN and CDR2 SYDVKM. V dropped 1 base and J dropped 6; count of bases not matched to a gene: 9. The CDR3 region is CASSLFPRTGDNGYTF. The CDR3 DNA reads as TGTGCCAGCAGTTTATTCCCCCGGACAGGGGATAATGGCTACACCTTC.

The chain recombines TRBV7-8 with TRBJ2-7, with 8 positions matching TRBD1. V lost 3 bases to trimming and J lost 3 bases; unmatched junction nucleotides: 7. The CDR3 sequence is 15 residues long. Germline V CDR1 and CDR2: SGHVS, FQNEAQ. In DNA form, the CDR3 reads TGTGCCAGCAGCTTGGGGACAGGCCTCTACTACGAGCAGTACTTC. It yields the protein CASSLGTGLYYEQYF. Filled out from reference TRBV7-8 and TRBJ2-7, the complete variable domain reads GAGVSQSPRYKVAKRGQDVALRCDPISGHVSLFWYQQALGQGPEFLTYFQNEAQLDKSGLPSDRFFAERPEGSVSTLKIQRTQQEDSAVYLCASSLGTGLYYEQYFGPGTRLTVT.

The J gene is TRBJ2-5, the V gene TRBV5-1, with 7 bases aligning to TRBD1. This CDR3 is 14 amino acids long. Per the germline V gene, CDR1 is SGHRS and CDR2 is YFSETQ. The ends lost 5 bases at V and 5 bases at J; junction bases unmatched: 9. In DNA, the CDR3 is TGCGCCAGCAGACAGGGGACGGGTACGGAGACCCAGTACTTC. It specifies CASRQGTGTETQYF.

This clone was found once. The chain carries TRBV4-1 and TRBJ2-2, with D tentatively TRBD2 (6 bases). This CDR3 has 15 amino acids. V was cut by 4 bases and J by 0 bases, with 9 bases left in between. CDR1 and CDR2 (germline): MGHRA, YSYEKL. CDR3 DNA sequence: TGCGCCAGCAGCCGGGGGGTTTCGAACACCGGGGAGCTGTTTTTT. Encoded protein: CASSRGVSNTGELFF.

This clone showed up just once. The chain recombines TRBV5-4 with TRBJ2-2, with 13 bases that match TRBD2. V was clipped by 1 base and J by 5 bases; unmatched bases: 5. The germline V gene encodes CDR1 SGHNT and CDR2 YYREEE (reference sequence). This CDR3 spans 17 amino acids. CDR3 DNA: TGTGCCAGCAGCTTGTTAGGACTAGCGGGAGTTACCGGGGAGCTGTTTTTT. Translating it yields CASSLLGLAGVTGELFF.

This clone appeared a single time. The chain recombines TRBV15 with TRBJ1-6, with D perhaps TRBD1 (5 bases). Deletions cut 0 bases from V and 9 bases from J, with 12 bases between. Per germline, CDR1 LNHNV and CDR2 YYDKDF (reference sequence). The CDR3 is made up of 15 amino acids. The CDR3 DNA reads TGTGCCACCAGCAGAGAGCGGGACTTGGCTTCACCCCTCCACTTT. Its protein product is CATSRERDLASPLHF.

This clone was picked up one time. The rearrangement joins TRBV5-1 to TRBJ2-1; TRBD2 aligns across 10 bases. The CDR3 length is 18 residues. With 0 bases clipped from V and 7 bases from J, the junction kept 13 bases outside the gene matches. Germline loops: CDR1 SGHRS, CDR2 YFSETQ. The DNA of the CDR3 is TGCGCCAGCAGCTTGGGAGTCGGCATAGCGGGAGGTGTAAATGAGCAGTTCTTC. This sequence encodes CASSLGVGIAGGVNEQFF.

The V gene is TRBV2, the J gene TRBJ2-1; 14 nucleotides match TRBD2. The CDR3 is 15 residues long. Germline values: CDR1 SNHLY, CDR2 FYNNEI. V lost 4 bases to trimming and J lost 7 bases; unmatched junction nucleotides: 3. The CDR3 reads CASSGRLAGGNEQFF. The CDR3 DNA follows: TGTGCCAGCAGTGGAAGACTAGCGGGAGGGAATGAGCAGTTCTTC.

The chain has TRBV9 and TRBJ2-1; D unclear. Germline V lookup: CDR1 SGDLS, CDR2 YYNGEE. Trimming removed 4 bases at V and 0 bases at J, with 14 bases between. The CDR3 totals 16 residues. The CDR3 here is CASSPLNAGSYNEQFF. CDR3 nucleotides: TGTGCCAGCAGCCCCCTAAACGCCGGCTCCTACAATGAGCAGTTCTTC.

The chain has TRBV28 and TRBJ2-7; maybe TRBD2 (6 bases). The CDR3 runs to 14 residues. V was trimmed by 2 bases and J by 4 bases, leaving 12 bases between them. Germline assignment: CDR1 MDHEN and CDR2 SYDVKM. The CDR3 nucleotides read TGTGCCAGCAGTTTACCGGGAGACGGTTACGAGCAGTACTTC. Translating it yields CASSLPGDGYEQYF. Full variable domain (rest looked up from reference TRBV28 and TRBJ2-7): DVKVTQSSRYLVKRTGEKVFLECVQDMDHENMFWYRQDPGLGLRLIYFSYDVKMKEKGDIPEGYSVSREKKERFSLILESASTNQTSMYLCASSLPGDGYEQYFGPGTRLTVT.

The chain has TRBV5-1 and TRBJ1-2; the match to TRBD1 covers 8 bases. The CDR3 runs to 15 residues. Trimming took 3 bases from V and 10 from J; bases not matched to a gene: 14. Per germline, CDR1 SGHRS and CDR2 YFSETQ. In DNA form, the CDR3 reads TGCGCCAGCAGCTCATATCATGGACAGGGCGCGGTCTACACCTTC. Protein sequence: CASSSYHGQGAVYTF.

This clone was picked up one time. The V and J genes are TRBV5-6 and TRBJ2-5; maybe TRBD1 (5 bases). The ends were cut back, 9 bases at V and 5 bases at J, with 20 bases in the middle. The CDR3 extends over 14 amino acids. Germline V gives CDR1 SGHDT, CDR2 YYEEEE. Here the CDR3 DNA reads TGTGCCACCGCTCGGCAGGGTGTGGACGAGACCCAGTACTTC. Protein: CATARQGVDETQYF.

This chain joins TRBV6-4 and TRBJ1-2, with TRBD1 as a possible D gene (5 bases). V gave up 0 bases and J gave up 8 bases, with 10 bases separating them. The length of the CDR3 is 13 residues. The germline V gene has CDR1 MRHNA and CDR2 SNTAGT. CDR3 coding DNA: TGTGCCAGCAGTGACTCGAGTCGGGGGGGCTACACCTTC. It yields the protein CASSDSSRGGYTF.

This clone was seen a handful of times. The chain has TRBV5-6 and TRBJ2-7; TRBD2 matches 11 bases. The germline CDR1 and CDR2 sequences are SGHDT and YYEEEE. The trim removed 1 base at V and 1 base at J, leaving 10 bases unmatched. This CDR3 contains 18 residues. CDR3 loop: CASSLIGTSSGRSYEQYF. For the CDR3, the DNA is TGTGCCAGCAGCTTGATAGGGACTTCTAGCGGGAGGTCCTACGAGCAGTACTTC.

The rearrangement links TRBV27 to TRBJ1-2; tentatively, D is TRBD1 (6 bases). V was trimmed by 8 bases and J by 2 bases, leaving 18 bases between them. The length of the CDR3 is 15 residues. Germline V gene sequence: CDR1 MNHEY, CDR2 SMNVEV (reference sequence). CDR3 sequence: CASLPRGAGNYGYTF. The CDR3 nucleotides read TGTGCCAGCCTTCCCCGGGGGGCCGGCAACTATGGCTACACCTTC.

The genes are TRBV12-5 and TRBJ2-1; 8 bases are shared with TRBD2. J was trimmed by 1 base and V by 7 bases; bases with no gene match: 3. From germline, CDR1 is LGHNT and CDR2 FRNRAP. The CDR3 totals 14 residues. The CDR3 DNA reads as TGTGCTAGTGCCCCGGGGGGGTCCTACAATGAGCAGTTCTTC. Protein: CASAPGGSYNEQFF.

The sample holds one count of this clone. The chain recombines TRBV18 with TRBJ2-7; 14 bases line up with TRBD2. Per germline, CDR1 KGHSH and CDR2 LQKENI. The CDR3 covers 16 residues. Losses at the gene ends were 6 bases for V and 3 bases for J; bases not matched to a gene: 7. The CDR3 DNA reads as TGTGCCAGCTCCCCTACCGGGACTAGCGGGAGCTACGAGCAGTACTTC. Translation gives CASSPTGTSGSYEQYF.